The T cell receptor (beta chain) described here comes from a study of blood T cell repertoires in COVID-19. Study-level background: Sources were T cells, B-cell-depleted T cells, or PBMCs; the material itself was cDNA or gDNA.

The V end lost 1 base, the J end lost 2 bases, and 9 bases lay between the germline ends. Germline CDR1 reads SGHTA; CDR2 reads FQGNSA. The CDR3 loop spans 14 amino acids. In the study's own analysis: Estimated nucleated cell counts came from reference gene primer amplification. Using immunoSEQ multiplex PCR, the repertoire was profiled, and TCRdb retains in-frame clones only, with some absent. For V, J and clone size, that table is used; D and trimming come from the DNA. The sample includes about 98,000 clones, 82% seen only once; the top ten take around a sixth. This clone has a single count. V gene TRBV7-2 combines with J gene TRBJ2-7; TRBD1 is a possible D gene (6 bases). The TCR was taken from a man older than 75 with acute or convalescent COVID-19. Sequencing used peripheral blood. DNA of the CDR3: TGTGCCAGCAGCTTAGGGACAGAGACCTACGAGCAGTACTTC. Translating gives CASSLGTETYEQYF.